This T cell receptor (beta chain) is from a study of blood T cell repertoires in COVID-19. This CDR3 comprises 12 residues. Germline V gene data show CDR1 as MNHEY and CDR2 as SVGEGT. Between the trimmed V and J ends, which lost 3 bases and 6 bases, there was a span of 9 bases. Produced via immunoSEQ multiplex PCR; TCRdb's table is partial and in-frame only. The sample yields fewer than 50,000 clones, less than 85% seen once. This TCR derives from a human donor in a cohort sampled during active COVID-19. Sequencing was done on a sample of peripheral blood. The chain links TRBV6-2 or TRBV6-3 to TRBJ2-7; a possible D gene is TRBD2 (5 bases). The CDR3 here is CASSYPRGEQYF. In nucleotides, the CDR3 is TGTGCCAGCAGTTATCCCCGGGGCGAGCAGTACTTC.